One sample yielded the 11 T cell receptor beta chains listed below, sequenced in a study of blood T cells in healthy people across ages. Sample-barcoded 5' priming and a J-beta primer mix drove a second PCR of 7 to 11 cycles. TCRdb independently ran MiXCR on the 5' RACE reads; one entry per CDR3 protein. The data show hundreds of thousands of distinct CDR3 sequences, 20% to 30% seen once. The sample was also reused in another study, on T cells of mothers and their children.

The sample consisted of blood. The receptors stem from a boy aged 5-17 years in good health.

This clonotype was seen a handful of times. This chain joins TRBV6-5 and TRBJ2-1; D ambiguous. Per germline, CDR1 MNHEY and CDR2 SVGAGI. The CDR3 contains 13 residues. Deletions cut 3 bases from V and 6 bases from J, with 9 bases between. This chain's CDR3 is CASSYSGSNEQFF. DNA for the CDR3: TGTGCCAGCAGTTATTCAGGAAGCAATGAGCAGTTCTTC.

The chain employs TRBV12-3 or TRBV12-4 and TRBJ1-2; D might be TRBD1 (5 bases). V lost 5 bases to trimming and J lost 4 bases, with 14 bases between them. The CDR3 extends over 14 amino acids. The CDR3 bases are TGTGCCAGCAGTGCCGGGGGGAGGTTCTATGGCTACACCTTC. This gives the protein CASSAGGRFYGYTF.

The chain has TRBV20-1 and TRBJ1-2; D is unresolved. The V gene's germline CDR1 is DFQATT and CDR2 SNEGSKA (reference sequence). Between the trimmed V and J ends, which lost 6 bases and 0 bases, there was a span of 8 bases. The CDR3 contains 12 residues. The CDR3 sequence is CSAPGANYGYTF. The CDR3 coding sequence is TGCAGTGCCCCCGGGGCTAACTATGGCTACACCTTC.

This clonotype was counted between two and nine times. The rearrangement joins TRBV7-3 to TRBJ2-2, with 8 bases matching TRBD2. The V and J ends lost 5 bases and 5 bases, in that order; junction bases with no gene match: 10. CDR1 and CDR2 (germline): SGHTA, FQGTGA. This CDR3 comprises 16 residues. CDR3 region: CASSPPGGLSTGELFF. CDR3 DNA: TGTGCCAGCAGCCCCCCGGGGGGGCTAAGTACCGGGGAGCTGTTTTTT.

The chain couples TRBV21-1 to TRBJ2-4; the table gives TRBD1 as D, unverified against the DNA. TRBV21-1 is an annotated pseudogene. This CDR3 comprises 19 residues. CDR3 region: CASSPLCGGRVVAKNIQYF. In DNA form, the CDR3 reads TGTGCCAGCAGCCCTTTATGTGGGGGACGGGTTGTAGCCAAAAACATTCAGTACTTC.

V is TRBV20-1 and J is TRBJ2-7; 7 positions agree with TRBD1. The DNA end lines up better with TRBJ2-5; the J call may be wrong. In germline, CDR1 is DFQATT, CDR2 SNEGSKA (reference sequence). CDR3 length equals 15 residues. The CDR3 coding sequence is TGCAGTGCTAGGATATCCGGCAGGGGGTGGGAGACCCAGTACTTC. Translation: CSARISGRGWETQYF.

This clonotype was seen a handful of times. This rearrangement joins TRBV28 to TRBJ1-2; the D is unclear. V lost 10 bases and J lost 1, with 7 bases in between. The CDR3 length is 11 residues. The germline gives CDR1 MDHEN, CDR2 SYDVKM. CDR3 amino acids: CAIGRNYGYTF. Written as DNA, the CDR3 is TGTGCCATTGGGCGTAACTATGGCTACACCTTC.

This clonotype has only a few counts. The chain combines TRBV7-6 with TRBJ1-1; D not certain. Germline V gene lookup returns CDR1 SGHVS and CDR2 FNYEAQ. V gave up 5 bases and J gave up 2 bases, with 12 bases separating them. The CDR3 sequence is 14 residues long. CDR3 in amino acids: CASSPIQLNTEAFF. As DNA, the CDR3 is TGTGCCAGCAGCCCGATACAGCTTAACACTGAAGCTTTCTTT.

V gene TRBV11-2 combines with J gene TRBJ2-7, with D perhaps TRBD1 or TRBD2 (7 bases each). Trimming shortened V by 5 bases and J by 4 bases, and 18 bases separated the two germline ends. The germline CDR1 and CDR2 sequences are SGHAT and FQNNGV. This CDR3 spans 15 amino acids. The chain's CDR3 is CASSPGGGWFYEQYF. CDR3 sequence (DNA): TGTGCCAGCAGCCCAGGGGGGGGGTGGTTTTACGAGCAGTACTTC. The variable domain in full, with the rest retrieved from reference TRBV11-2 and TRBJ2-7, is EAGVAQSPRYKIIEKRQSVAFWCNPISGHATLYWYQQILGQGPKLLIQFQNNGVVDDSQLPKDRFSAERLKGVDSTLKIQPAKLEDSAVYLCASSPGGGWFYEQYFGPGTRLTVT.

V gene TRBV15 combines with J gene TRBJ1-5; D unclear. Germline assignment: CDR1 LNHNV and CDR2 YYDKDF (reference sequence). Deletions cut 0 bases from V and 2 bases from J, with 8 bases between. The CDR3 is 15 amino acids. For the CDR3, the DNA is TGTGCCACCAGCAGAGATGGAAGGCGCAATCAGCCCCAGCATTTT. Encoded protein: CATSRDGRRNQPQHF.

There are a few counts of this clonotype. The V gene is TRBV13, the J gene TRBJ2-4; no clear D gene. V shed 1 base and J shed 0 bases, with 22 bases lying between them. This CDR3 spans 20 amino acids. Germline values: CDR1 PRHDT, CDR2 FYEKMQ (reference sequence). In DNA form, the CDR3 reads TGTGCCAGCAGCTTAGAGAGCCCGTACGGCCAGGAGTTAGCCAAAAACATTCAGTACTTC. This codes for CASSLESPYGQELAKNIQYF.